This T cell receptor beta chain was identified in a study of cytomegalovirus exposure and HLA in healthy donors. Study summary: There were roughly 110 million unique TCR beta sequences, drawn from 180 million or so T cells, in an earlier analysis. Study results and caveats: With later analysis, a missense DCLRE1C variant became linked to TCR beta V- and J-gene trimming. Usually a TCR sequence was rare, but some public TCRs were found in many donors.

The primer mix had 60 Vbeta and 13 Jbeta primers. In the authors' methods: Approximately 79 million unique TCR beta chains, 10 million to 13 million of them shared, were counted by a later analysis. The table came from immunoSEQ multiplex PCR; TCRdb's copy has only in-frame clones and leaves some out. Clone size and the V and J calls come from that table; the DNA yielded D and trimming. Recorded here are some 110,000 clones; the top ten clones represent approximately 6.8%. The CDR3 spans 15 residues. Trimming pared 5 bases from V and 6 bases from J, leaving 18 bases between. CDR1 LNHNV and CDR2 YYDKDF come from the germline V gene (reference sequence). Note on this clone: Its target is not known.

The TCR sequence derives from a man in his forties in good health and CMV-seropositive. Sequencing was done on a sample of PBMCs. V is TRBV15 and J is TRBJ2-3; D gene uncertain. This chain's CDR3 is CATSDRSSYDDTQYF. The DNA for the CDR3 is TGTGCCACCAGCGATCGGAGCTCCTATGACGATACGCAGTATTTT.